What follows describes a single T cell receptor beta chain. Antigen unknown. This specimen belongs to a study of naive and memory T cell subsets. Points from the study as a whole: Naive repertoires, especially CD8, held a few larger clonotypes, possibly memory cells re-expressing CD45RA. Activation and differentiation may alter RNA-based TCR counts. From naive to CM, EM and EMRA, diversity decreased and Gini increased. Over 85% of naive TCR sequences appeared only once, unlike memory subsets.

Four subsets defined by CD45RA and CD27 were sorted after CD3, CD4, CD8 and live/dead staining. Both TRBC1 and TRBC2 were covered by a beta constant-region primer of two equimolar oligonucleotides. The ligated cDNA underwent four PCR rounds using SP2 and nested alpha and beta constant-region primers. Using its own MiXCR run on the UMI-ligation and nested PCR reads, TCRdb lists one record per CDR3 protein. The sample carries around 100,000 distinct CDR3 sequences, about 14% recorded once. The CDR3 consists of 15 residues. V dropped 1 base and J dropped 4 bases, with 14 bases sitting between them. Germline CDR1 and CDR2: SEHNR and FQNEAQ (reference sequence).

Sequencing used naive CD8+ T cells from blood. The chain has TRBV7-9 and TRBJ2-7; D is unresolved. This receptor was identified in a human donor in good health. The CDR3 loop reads CASSLDGVESYEQYF. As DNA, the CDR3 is TGTGCCAGCAGCTTAGATGGAGTTGAGAGTTACGAGCAGTACTTC. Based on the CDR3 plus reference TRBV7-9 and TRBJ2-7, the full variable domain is DTGVSQNPRHKITKRGQNVTFRCDPISEHNRLYWYRQTLGQGPEFLTYFQNEAQLEKSRLLSDRFSAERPKGSFSTLEIQRTEQGDSAMYLCASSLDGVESYEQYFGPGTRLTVT.